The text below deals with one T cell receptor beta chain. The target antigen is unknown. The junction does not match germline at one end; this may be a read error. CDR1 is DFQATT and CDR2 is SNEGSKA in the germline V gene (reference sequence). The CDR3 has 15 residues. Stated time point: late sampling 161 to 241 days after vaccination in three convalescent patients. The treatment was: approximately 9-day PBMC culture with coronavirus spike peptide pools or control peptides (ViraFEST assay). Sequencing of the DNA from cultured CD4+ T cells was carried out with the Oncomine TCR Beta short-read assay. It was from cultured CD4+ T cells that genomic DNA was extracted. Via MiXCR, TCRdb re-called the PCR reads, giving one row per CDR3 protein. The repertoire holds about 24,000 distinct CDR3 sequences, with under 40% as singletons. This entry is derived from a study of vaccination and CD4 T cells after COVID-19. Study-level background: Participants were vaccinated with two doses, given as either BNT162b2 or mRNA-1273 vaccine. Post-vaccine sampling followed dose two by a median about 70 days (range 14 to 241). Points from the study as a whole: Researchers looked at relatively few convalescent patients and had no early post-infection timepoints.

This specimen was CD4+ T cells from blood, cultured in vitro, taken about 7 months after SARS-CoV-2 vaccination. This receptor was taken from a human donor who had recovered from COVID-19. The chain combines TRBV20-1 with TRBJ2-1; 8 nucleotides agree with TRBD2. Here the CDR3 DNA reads TGCAGTGCTAGAAAGGGACGGGAGGGCTACGATGAGCAGTTCTTC. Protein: CSARKGREGYDEQFF.